Listed below are T cell receptor beta chains from one sample, sequenced in a study of T cells in Graves' hyperthyroidism and ophthalmopathy. TCRdb processed the multiplex PCR reads anew with MiXCR; each CDR3 protein has one entry. The sample lists 280,000 or so distinct CDR3 sequences, approximately 16% occurring once. Sequencing input: blood. Source of these receptors: a woman aged 50 to 60 with Graves' hyperthyroidism that later progressed to Graves' ophthalmopathy. Both conserved end residues are part of each CDR3. Each record gives: J gene, clone size, D gene, V gene, CDR3 DNA, CDR3 protein. The D gene is left open where the match is weak. Not every row has a clone size; where given, it reads once, few, many or a size class.

>TRBJ2-1|many|TRBD1|TRBV11-2
TGTGCCAGCAGCTTAGCTGCAGGGGGCGGTGAGCAGTTCTTC
CASSLAAGGGEQFF
>TRBJ1-5|many|.|TRBV28
TGTGCCAGCAGCGGGGGAAGTCAGCCCCAGCATTTT
CASSGGSQPQHF
>TRBJ2-5|many|.|TRBV18
TGTGCCAGCTCACCAATTAGGATTCGGGGAGAGACCCAGTACTTC
CASSPIRIRGETQYF
>TRBJ2-7|many|.|TRBV28
TGTGCCAGCAGCCGCGATCCCTACGAGCAGTACTTC
CASSRDPYEQYF
>TRBJ1-2|.|.|TRBV10-3
TGTGCCATCCAGTCACCTGGGGCTGTCTATGGCTACACCTTC
CAIQSPGAVYGYTF
>TRBJ2-7|many|TRBD1|TRBV2
TGTGCCAGCAGTGCGGCCGGACAGGGTCACTCCTACGAGCAGTACTTC
CASSAAGQGHSYEQYF
>TRBJ1-5|many|TRBD1|TRBV6-8
TGTGCCAGAACACAGGGGGCTTTGGGCCCGCCCCAGCATTTT
CARTQGALGPPQHF
>TRBJ2-1|many|TRBD2|TRBV3-1
TGTGCCAGCAGCCACCTCTACACAGGGACTAGCGGGAGGTCTGAGCAGTTCTTC
CASSHLYTGTSGRSEQFF
>TRBJ1-1|many|.|TRBV12-3/TRBV12-4
TGTGCCAGCAGTTTAGCGAGACAGAGTGAAGCTTTCTTT
CASSLARQSEAFF
>TRBJ1-4|.|.|TRBV4-1
TGCGCCAGCAGCCTAGGACACTCTGCAACTAATGAAAAACTGTTTTTT
CASSLGHSATNEKLFF
>TRBJ1-6|many|TRBD1|TRBV5-1
TGCGCCAGCAGCTTGGTTCGGGACAGGGAGCTCCACTTT
CASSLVRDRELHF
>TRBJ1-5|once|.|TRBV9
TGTGCCAGCAGCGAGGGAGCGAATCAGCCCCAGCATTTT
CASSEGANQPQHF
>TRBJ2-1|many|.|TRBV29-1
TGCAGCGTTGATAATGTGCGACCGACCTACAATGAGCAGTTCTTC
CSVDNVRPTYNEQFF
>TRBJ2-7|many|.|TRBV3-1
TGTGCCAGCAGCCCAGGGTCTAACGAGCAGTACTTC
CASSPGSNEQYF
>TRBJ2-1|many|TRBD2|TRBV7-8
TGTGCCATATCGCCTACTAGCGGGAGCCATGAGCAGTTCTTC
CAISPTSGSHEQFF
>TRBJ2-1|many|.|TRBV29-1
TGCAGCGTTGAAGGACGGGGGAGCTCCTACAATGAGCAGTTCTTC
CSVEGRGSSYNEQFF
>TRBJ2-7|many|.|TRBV30
TGTGCCTGGAGTTTGGGTCCGGGTGGGTACGAGCAGTACTTC
CAWSLGPGGYEQYF
>TRBJ1-5|many|.|TRBV13
TGTGCCAGCAGCTTAGGACACCGTGATCAGCCCCAGCATTTT
CASSLGHRDQPQHF
>TRBJ2-2|.|TRBD2|TRBV6-1
TGTGCCAGCAGTTATAGAGCGGGAGGGAACACCGGGGAGCTGTTTTTT
CASSYRAGGNTGELFF
>TRBJ1-2|many|TRBD1|TRBV12-3/TRBV12-4
TGTGCCAGCGGACGCAGGGGGGAGGATGGCTACACCTTC
CASGRRGEDGYTF
>TRBJ2-5|many|TRBD1|TRBV7-7
TGTGCTAGCAGCCTGACAGGGGGACAGGGCCTTGAGACCCAGTACTTC
CASSLTGGQGLETQYF
>TRBJ1-2|many|.|TRBV18
TGTGCCAGCTCAACCAGCCGAGAGGGCTATGGCTACACCTTC
CASSTSREGYGYTF
>TRBJ1-1|many|TRBD1|TRBV5-1
TGCGCCAGCAGCTCACGACAGGGGGCGCGTCTCGCTGAAGCTTTCTTT
CASSSRQGARLAEAFF
>TRBJ2-5|many|.|TRBV30
TGTGCCTGGAGTGTAGGGGCGGGTGTCGAAGAGACCCAGTACTTC
CAWSVGAGVEETQYF
>TRBJ1-4|many|.|TRBV5-1
TGCGCCAGCAGCACCGAGACAGTTGAAAAACTGTTTTTT
CASSTETVEKLFF
>TRBJ1-2|many|.|TRBV2
TGTGCCAGCAGTTCGTTTTCTAACTATGGCTACACCTTC
CASSSFSNYGYTF
>TRBJ1-4|few|.|TRBV7-9
TGTGCCAGCAGCCTAAGCTGGGAAAAACTGTTTTTT
CASSLSWEKLFF
>TRBJ2-1|.|TRBD2|TRBV20-1
TGCAGTGCTAGAGATCTGGTAGCGGGAGGGAATGAGCAGTTCTTC
CSARDLVAGGNEQFF
>TRBJ1-5|.|.|TRBV19
TGTGCCAGTAGTGACCGTCTTAGCAATCAGCCCCAGCATTTT
CASSDRLSNQPQHF
>TRBJ1-1|many|.|TRBV29-1
TGCAGCGTTGGAGGGTTTGGGAACACTGAAGCTTTCTTT
CSVGGFGNTEAFF
>TRBJ2-5|many|TRBD2|TRBV5-1
TGCGCCAGCAGCTTGCCCCAGGGACTAGCGGGAGGTGGAGAGACCCAGTACTTC
CASSLPQGLAGGGETQYF
>TRBJ2-7|few|TRBD2|TRBV29-1
TGCAGCGTTAAATTGGGGCTAGCGGGAGTCTCCGGGGAGCAGTACTTC
CSVKLGLAGVSGEQYF
>TRBJ2-5|many|TRBD1|TRBV7-2
TGTGCCAGCAGCATCCGGACAGGGCCCGGGGAGACCCAGTACTTC
CASSIRTGPGETQYF
>TRBJ2-3|many|.|TRBV7-9
TGTGCCAGCAGCTTCCCTAGCAGGGATACGCAGTATTTT
CASSFPSRDTQYF
>TRBJ2-1|few|TRBD1|TRBV14
TGTGCCAGCAGCCACCTAACAGGGGCCTACAATGAGCAGTTCTTC
CASSHLTGAYNEQFF
>TRBJ2-3|many|.|TRBV20-1
TGCAGTGCTAGATCCGGGATTGGAGATACGCAGTATTTT
CSARSGIGDTQYF
>TRBJ2-3|once|.|TRBV25-1
TGTGCCAGCAGTGAATCTTACGGCGCAGATACGCAGTATTTT
CASSESYGADTQYF
>TRBJ2-5|few|.|TRBV14
TGTGCCAGCAGCCAAGAAGTCCAAGAGACCCAGTACTTC
CASSQEVQETQYF
>TRBJ1-5|.|.|TRBV5-1
TGCGCCAGCAGCGCCAGCAGGGGTAGTCCCCAGCATTTT
CASSASRGSPQHF
>TRBJ2-2|few|TRBD2|TRBV4-2
TGTGCCAGCAGCCAAGCTCGAACTAGCGGGACCCTCGGGGAGCTGTTTTTT
CASSQARTSGTLGELFF
>TRBJ2-1|.|.|TRBV24-1
TGTGCCACCAGTGACCCGGGACTCGATGAGCAGTTCTTC
CATSDPGLDEQFF
>TRBJ1-6|many|TRBD1|TRBV30
TGTGCCTCGACAGGGGGTAATTCACCCCTCCACTTT
CASTGGNSPLHF
>TRBJ1-4|.|TRBD1|TRBV5-1
TGCGCCAGCAGCTCCCGGGACAGGCAGGAAAAACTGTTTTTT
CASSSRDRQEKLFF
>TRBJ2-7|.|.|TRBV9
TGTGCCAGCACTCGGACACCCACCTCCTACGAGCAGTACTTC
CASTRTPTSYEQYF
>TRBJ2-2|few|TRBD1|TRBV14
TGTGCCAGCAGCCAAGTTTTCGGACAGGGTAGTTTTCCCGGGGAGCTGTTTTTT
CASSQVFGQGSFPGELFF
>TRBJ2-6|few|TRBD1|TRBV27
TGTGCCAGCAGCCGGACAGGGGGTTTCTCCGGGGCCAACGTCCTGACTTTC
CASSRTGGFSGANVLTF
>TRBJ1-1|.|.|TRBV28
TGTGCCAGCAGTTCATCAGGCCGTTTGAACACTGAAGCTTTCTTT
CASSSSGRLNTEAFF
>TRBJ1-1|.|.|TRBV19
TGTGCCAGTAGTATAGGAAAAGGGATGAACACTGAAGCTTTCTTT
CASSIGKGMNTEAFF
>TRBJ2-2|many|.|TRBV20-1
TGCAGTGCTAAAAAGCTGGGGACCGGGGAGCTGTTTTTT
CSAKKLGTGELFF
>TRBJ2-7|many|TRBD2|TRBV5-1
TGCGCCAGCAGAAAAATCGGGACTACCTACGAGCAGTACTTC
CASRKIGTTYEQYF
>TRBJ2-7|few|TRBD2|TRBV30
TGTGCCATCGGACTAGCGGGATCCCACGAGCAGTACTTC
CAIGLAGSHEQYF
>TRBJ2-3|many|.|TRBV5-6
TGTGCCAGCAGCTTGGGCGGGAAGTCAGATACGCAGTATTTT
CASSLGGKSDTQYF
>TRBJ2-1|many|.|TRBV2
TGTGCCAGCAGAGTTAGCGGACTTCGGCAGTTCTTC
CASRVSGLRQFF
>TRBJ1-1|many|.|TRBV28
TGTGCCAGCAGACCTGAGCCCCGCCGACTCATGAACACTGAAGCTTTCTTT
CASRPEPRRLMNTEAFF
>TRBJ1-4|.|.|TRBV5-1
TGCGCCAGCCTCCCGGGGTTTGGTACTAATGAAAAACTGTTTTTT
CASLPGFGTNEKLFF
>TRBJ2-6|few|.|TRBV4-2
TGTGCCAGCAGCCAAGTGACCGGCGGTTTGAGGGCCAACGTCCTGACTTTC
CASSQVTGGLRANVLTF
>TRBJ2-7|few|.|TRBV5-6
TGTGCCAGCAGCTTGTGGGGGCCTTCCTACGAGCAGTACTTC
CASSLWGPSYEQYF
>TRBJ1-1|few|TRBD1|TRBV5-5
TGTGCCAGCAGCTTTAAAGGGGCAGGGGGCACTGAAGCTTTCTTT
CASSFKGAGGTEAFF